The entry that follows covers one TCR beta chain sequence. Data came from immunoSEQ multiplex PCR; TCRdb stores just in-frame clones and leaves some out. This table has over 100,000 clones, 92% appearing once. Germline CDR1 SGHTA, CDR2 FQGNSA. V lost 5 bases and J 3 bases, leaving 8 bases between the germline ends. The CDR3 consists of 13 residues. The source of the sample is a study of control samples from healthy donors and cancer patients. V and J are TRBV7-2 and TRBJ1-5, with D maybe TRBD1 (6 bases). What was sequenced was blood. The receptor's source is a woman aged 18-30 years in good health. CDR3 sequence (DNA): TGTGCCAGCAGCACAGGGTTCAATCAGCCCCAGCATTTT. Translated, it gives CASSTGFNQPQHF.